This T cell receptor (beta chain) stems from a study of T cell responses to AZD1222 COVID-19 vaccine. Whole-study findings and limits: The peak T cell response came first, and repertoires were sampled only after it. Vaccine-associated CD4 TCRs spanned spike, dominant at 160-218 and 743-854.

CDR1 and CDR2 from the germline V gene are MNHEY and SMNVEV (reference sequence). Trimming took off 2 bases at V and 7 bases at J, with 6 bases between the two ends. CDR3 length: 13 residues. This clone occurred a few times. Its antigen is currently unknown. Data came from immunoSEQ multiplex PCR; TCRdb stores just in-frame clones and leaves some out. The sample comprises 95,000 to 150,000 clones, 85% to 95% of which are singletons, and less than 6% rests with the top ten. The clonotype comes from an adult who received the AZD1222 COVID-19 vaccine. The sequences come from peripheral blood, collected 28 days after the second AZD1222 dose. The rearrangement joins TRBV27 to TRBJ1-6, with no clear D. The CDR3 sequence is CASSLIQNSPLHF. CDR3 sequence (DNA): TGTGCCAGCAGTTTAATTCAGAATTCACCCCTCCACTTT.